The clone carrying this TCR beta chain was observed a few times. The CDR3 totals 17 residues. The V gene end was trimmed by 6 bases and the J gene end by 0 bases; junction bases not matched to a gene: 6. The germline gives CDR1 MDHEN, CDR2 SYDVKM. The sample originates from a study of T-cell reconstitution after alpha-beta-depleted transplantation in children. Unique molecular identifiers featured in how the TCRbeta library was prepared. MiXCR was run by TCRdb on the PCR reads, yielding one entry per CDR3 protein. The data show a few hundred thousand distinct CDR3 sequences, around a tenth seen once. This chain joins TRBV28 and TRBJ2-3; 13 positions agree with TRBD2. The clonotype comes from a human donor who donated a stem cell graft to a child with acute lymphoblastic leukemia. Sequencing used PBMCs from the stem cell graft donor, obtained from the stem cell graft. In DNA, the CDR3 is TGTGCCAGCAGCGGGACTAGCGGGACCCCAAGCACAGATACGCAGTATTTT. This sequence encodes CASSGTSGTPSTDTQYF. Full variable domain (remainder filled in from reference TRBV28 and TRBJ2-3): DVKVTQSSRYLVKRTGEKVFLECVQDMDHENMFWYRQDPGLGLRLIYFSYDVKMKEKGDIPEGYSVSREKKERFSLILESASTNQTSMYLCASSGTSGTPSTDTQYFGPGTRLTVL.